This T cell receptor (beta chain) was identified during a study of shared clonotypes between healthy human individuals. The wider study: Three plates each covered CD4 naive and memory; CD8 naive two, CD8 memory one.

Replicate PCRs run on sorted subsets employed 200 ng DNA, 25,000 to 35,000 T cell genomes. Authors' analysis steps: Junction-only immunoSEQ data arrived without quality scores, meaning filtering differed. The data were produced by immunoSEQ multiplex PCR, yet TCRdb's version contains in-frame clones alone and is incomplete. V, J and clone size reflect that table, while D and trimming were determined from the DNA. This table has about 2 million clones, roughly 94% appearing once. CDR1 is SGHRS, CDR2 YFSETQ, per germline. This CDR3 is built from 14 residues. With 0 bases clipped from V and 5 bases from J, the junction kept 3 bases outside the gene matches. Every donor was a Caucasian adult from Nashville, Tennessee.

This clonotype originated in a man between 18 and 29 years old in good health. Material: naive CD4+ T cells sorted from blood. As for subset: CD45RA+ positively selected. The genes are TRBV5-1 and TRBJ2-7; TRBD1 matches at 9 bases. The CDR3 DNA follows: TGCGCCAGCAGCTTGGGGGACAGGGAACACGAGCAGTACTTC. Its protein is CASSLGDREHEQYF.